The 20 T cell receptor beta chains presented below share a single source sample, sequenced in a study of cytomegalovirus exposure and HLA in healthy donors. PCR amplification relied on 60 Vbeta primers (plus 13 Jbeta primers). Method: immunoSEQ multiplex PCR; TCRdb's copy keeps in-frame clones and lacks some. The sample contains fewer than 95,000 clones, 60% to 75% of which appear only once. The sequenced sample consisted of PBMCs. These receptor sequences come from a woman aged 40 to 50 in good health and CMV-seropositive.

This chain connects TRBV4-3 to TRBJ2-2; D possibly corresponds to TRBD2 (6 bases). Germline CDR1 is LGHNA and CDR2 is YSLEER. V was pared by 0 bases and J by 8 bases, with 13 bases between. The CDR3 spans 15 residues. In nucleotides, the CDR3 is TGCGCCAGCAGCCAAGAAAGGACTACCTCGGGGGAGCTGTTTTTT. Translating it yields CASSQERTTSGELFF.

V gene TRBV7-2 combines with J gene TRBJ1-2, with D unclear. Trimming took off 5 bases at V and 0 bases at J, with 16 bases between the two ends. The CDR3 has 16 residues. CDR1 and CDR2 (germline): SGHTA, FQGNSA. The DNA of the CDR3 is TGTGCCAGCAGCCCAAGCTTCGGGGAAGCTAACTATGGCTACACCTTC. Protein product: CASSPSFGEANYGYTF.

At least ten counts were recorded for this clone. The chain recombines TRBV19 with TRBJ1-2; a weak D match, TRBD1 (6 bases). The CDR3 is 13 amino acids. Germline-derived CDR1 and CDR2 are LNHDA and SQIVND (reference sequence). Between the trimmed V and J ends, which lost 0 bases and 5 bases, there was a span of 7 bases. Here the CDR3 reads CASSIDGQYGYTF. The CDR3 DNA sequence: TGTGCCAGTAGTATAGACGGACAGTATGGCTACACCTTC. Full variable domain (missing parts from reference TRBV19 and TRBJ1-2): DGGITQSPKYLFRKEGQNVTLSCEQNLNHDAMYWYRQDPGQGLRLIYYSQIVNDFQKGDIAEGYSVSREKKESFPLTVTSAQKNPTAFYLCASSIDGQYGYTFGSGTRLTVV.

This clone has a single count. The chain recombines TRBV10-2 with TRBJ1-3; TRBD1 agrees at 8 bases. The CDR3 length is 15 residues. V lost 6 bases, J lost 3 bases, and 7 bases stayed unmatched. Germline V lookup: CDR1 WSHSY, CDR2 SAAADI. The CDR3 region is CASSGTGGFGNTIYF. The CDR3 bases are TGCGCCAGCAGCGGTACAGGGGGTTTTGGAAACACCATATATTTT.

This chain joins TRBV6-4 and TRBJ1-6; TRBD1 might be the D (5 bases). Germline V gene lookup returns CDR1 MRHNA and CDR2 SNTAGT. Trimming left V 3 bases short and J 9 bases short, with 12 bases between. The CDR3 totals 14 residues. The CDR3 region is CASSEGPRGSPLHF. The CDR3 DNA reads as TGTGCCAGCAGTGAGGGGCCCCGAGGTTCACCCCTCCACTTT.

This chain joins TRBV7-3 and TRBJ2-1, with TRBD2 matching 9 bases. The V and J ends lost 1 base and 2 bases, in that order; junction bases with no gene match: 3. The CDR3 has 16 amino acids. Germline CDR1 SGHTA, CDR2 FQGTGA. The CDR3 loop is CASSLMGTSPYNEQFF. CDR3 nucleotides: TGTGCCAGCAGCTTAATGGGGACTAGCCCCTACAATGAGCAGTTCTTC.

The chain links TRBV7-9 to TRBJ2-7; 7 nucleotides align to TRBD2. Germline-derived CDR1 and CDR2 are SEHNR and FQNEAQ (reference sequence). CDR3 length: 16 residues. V lost 1 base, J lost 8 bases, and 14 bases stayed unmatched. In DNA, the CDR3 is TGTGCCAGCAGCTTAGGATTAGCGGGCTCTAATACGAAGCAGTACTTC. It is translated as CASSLGLAGSNTKQYF.

The chain couples TRBV10-2 to TRBJ2-7; tentatively, D is TRBD2 (6 bases). Trimming removed 6 bases from V and 3 bases from J, with 12 bases in between. Germline V gene sequence: CDR1 WSHSY, CDR2 SAAADI. This CDR3 spans 13 amino acids. The CDR3 loop reads CASSGSDVYEQYF. CDR3 in DNA: TGCGCCAGCAGCGGGAGCGACGTCTACGAGCAGTACTTC.

The chain employs TRBV6-5 and TRBJ1-5; D call uncertain. The germline V and J ends were trimmed by 6 bases and 0 bases, with 12 bases remaining between them. Germline CDR1 MNHEY, CDR2 SVGAGI. The CDR3 is made up of 15 amino acids. CDR3 sequence reads: CASSPSHSSNQPQHF. DNA of the CDR3: TGTGCCAGCAGCCCCTCGCATAGTAGCAATCAGCCCCAGCATTTT.

V usage is TRBV2 and J usage is TRBJ1-2; TRBD1 aligns across 9 bases. V gave up 5 bases and J gave up 8 bases; unmatched junction bases: 3. This CDR3 is 12 amino acids long. In germline, CDR1 is SNHLY, CDR2 FYNNEI. In nucleotides, the CDR3 is TGTGCCAGCAGTTTGACAGGGGGGGGCTACACCTTC. It specifies CASSLTGGGYTF.

This sequence joins TRBV6-5 and TRBJ1-1; possible D gene TRBD1, 5 bases. CDR1 and CDR2 (germline): MNHEY, SVGAGI. V lost 1 base to trimming and J lost 4 bases, with 10 bases between them. This CDR3 has 14 amino acids. The CDR3 DNA is TGTGCCAGCAGTTACTGGAGGGGAGGCACTGAAGCTTTCTTT. It yields the protein CASSYWRGGTEAFF.

The rearrangement joins TRBV30 to TRBJ2-3; D not certain. The germline gives CDR1 GTSNPN, CDR2 SVGIG (reference sequence). The CDR3 sequence is 14 residues long. Trimming stripped 3 bases from V and 0 bases from J, with 10 bases between. The CDR3 loop reads CAWRHRTSTDTQYF. Here the CDR3 DNA reads TGTGCCTGGAGACACAGAACTAGCACAGATACGCAGTATTTT.

This chain uses TRBV4-1 with TRBJ2-5; 8 bases align to TRBD2. After removal of 6 bases from V and 2 bases from J, the junction contained 5 bases not matched to a gene. The length of the CDR3 is 14 residues. The germline V gene has CDR1 MGHRA and CDR2 YSYEKL. This CDR3 is CASRGLGGQETQYF. The DNA of the CDR3 is TGCGCCAGCAGGGGACTAGGAGGGCAAGAGACCCAGTACTTC.

There are a few counts of this clone. The gene calls are TRBV15 and TRBJ2-1; 10 nucleotides align to TRBD2. J lost 4 bases, V lost 1 base, and 4 bases had no gene match. This CDR3 region has 16 residues. The V gene's germline CDR1 is LNHNV and CDR2 YYDKDF (reference sequence). CDR3 region: CATSRGSGRTYNEQFF. The DNA of the CDR3 is TGTGCCACCAGCAGAGGTAGCGGGAGGACTTACAATGAGCAGTTCTTC.

The J gene is TRBJ1-1, the V gene TRBV28; perhaps TRBD1 as D (5 bases). CDR3 length equals 12 residues. Germline CDR1 MDHEN, CDR2 SYDVKM. The V and J ends lost 6 bases and 10 bases respectively, with 15 bases between them. DNA for the CDR3: TGTGCCAGCAGGTCAGGGTCCCAGGGAGCTTTCTTT. Protein product: CASRSGSQGAFF.

V usage is TRBV29-1 and J usage is TRBJ2-5; D remains unclear. The V gene's germline CDR1 is SQVTM and CDR2 ANQGSEA. V shed 4 bases and J shed 5 bases, with 11 bases lying between them. This CDR3 has 12 residues. Here the CDR3 DNA reads TGCAGCGTTGGCAGGAAAGAGGAGACCCAGTACTTC. This sequence encodes CSVGRKEETQYF.

Only a few counts were recorded for this clone. J is TRBJ2-3 and V is TRBV4-3; 9 bases are a match to TRBD1. Germline V gives CDR1 LGHNA, CDR2 YSLEER. Trimming at V came to 1 base and at J to 8 bases, leaving 10 bases not matched to a gene. The CDR3 has 16 residues. The CDR3 reads CASSQGVGQGQGTQYF. CDR3 coding DNA: TGCGCCAGCAGCCAAGGGGTCGGACAGGGGCAGGGTACGCAGTATTTT.

The V gene is TRBV6-6, the J gene TRBJ1-1; D might be TRBD1 (6 bases). CDR3 length equals 13 residues. Trimming removed 5 bases from V and 8 bases from J, with 15 bases in between. Per the germline V gene, CDR1 is MNHNY and CDR2 is SVGAGI (reference sequence). CDR3 nucleotide sequence: TGTGCCAGCAGTGACCGACAGGTATTAGAAGCTTTCTTT. This translates into CASSDRQVLEAFF.

J is TRBJ2-3 and V is TRBV5-6; 10 nucleotides line up with TRBD1. CDR3 length equals 17 residues. J lost 4 bases, V lost 0 bases, and 8 bases had no gene match. CDR1 and CDR2 (germline): SGHDT, YYEEEE. The DNA of the CDR3 is TGTGCCAGCAGCTTGGAGTCCAGGACAGGGGGGGCAGATACGCAGTATTTT. This gives the protein CASSLESRTGGADTQYF.

This clone has a single count. The chain recombines TRBV28 with TRBJ1-2; 7 bases fit TRBD1. Germline-derived CDR1 and CDR2 are MDHEN and SYDVKM. The length of the CDR3 is 16 residues. V lost 4 bases to trimming and J lost 5 bases; unmatched junction nucleotides: 13. The CDR3 sequence is CASSSADRPGQYGYTF. CDR3 nucleotide sequence: TGTGCCAGCAGTTCCGCGGACAGGCCAGGCCAATATGGCTACACCTTC.